This is a list of T cell receptor beta chains from one sample in a study of T cell responses to AZD1222 COVID-19 vaccine. TCRdb's table, derived via immunoSEQ multiplex PCR, lists solely in-frame clones and lacks some. The sample lists around 75,000 clones, more than 75% seen once, with about 13% in the top ten. The specimen was peripheral blood, collected on day 0 of AZD1222 vaccination. These receptors all come from an adult in good health. CDR3s include the opening cysteine and the closing phenylalanine or tryptophan. Each record gives: J gene, clone size, D gene, V gene, CDR3 protein, CDR3 DNA. A D gene is named only where the DNA matches it firmly. Not all rows give a size; the values are once, few, many and, for expanded clones, a class.

TRBJ2-3	-	-	TRBV7-9	CASSLGGGWVDTQYF	TGTGCCAGCAGCTTGGGCGGGGGCTGGGTAGATACGCAGTATTTT
TRBJ2-6	once	TRBD1	TRBV5-4	CALRGQTHLSSGANVLTF	TGTGCCCTAAGGGGACAGACTCACCTTAGCTCTGGGGCCAACGTCCTGACTTTC
TRBJ2-2	once	-	TRBV18	CASSRLGGPNTGELFF	TGTGCCAGCTCACGCCTCGGGGGCCCAAACACCGGGGAGCTGTTTTTT
TRBJ1-5	few	-	TRBV2	CASRDTGPQPQHF	TGTGCCAGCAGGGACACAGGGCCTCAGCCCCAGCATTTT
TRBJ2-6	-	-	TRBV18	CASSPDSGANVLTF	TGTGCCAGCTCACCGGACTCTGGGGCCAACGTCCTGACTTTC
TRBJ1-2	few	-	TRBV11-2	CASSFILGDGYTF	TGTGCCAGCAGCTTTATCCTAGGGGATGGCTACACCTTC
TRBJ1-5	-	-	TRBV28	CASRSRKLSNQPQHF	TGTGCCAGCAGATCCAGGAAATTGAGCAATCAGCCCCAGCATTTT
TRBJ2-7	-	-	TRBV19	CASSIKGTFYYEQYF	TGTGCCAGTAGTATTAAGGGGACATTTTACTACGAGCAGTACTTC
TRBJ2-7	-	-	TRBV7-3	CASSPTGRVSYEQYF	TGTGCCAGCAGCCCCACCGGCCGGGTTTCCTACGAGCAGTACTTC
TRBJ2-6	-	-	TRBV28	CASTRTGFSGANVLTF	TGTGCCAGCACCCGCACAGGGTTCTCTGGGGCCAACGTCCTGACTTTC
TRBJ1-3	-	-	TRBV6-1	CASSEYIQGVGNTIYF	TGTGCCAGCAGTGAATACATACAGGGAGTTGGAAACACCATATATTTT
TRBJ1-3	-	-	TRBV6-2/TRBV6-3	CASSTGLGNTIYF	TGTGCCAGCAGCACGGGACTTGGAAACACCATATATTTT
TRBJ1-3	-	TRBD1	TRBV7-9	CAIPRQGAFNTIYF	TGTGCCATTCCCAGACAGGGAGCCTTTAACACCATATATTTT
TRBJ2-7	-	-	TRBV5-6	CASSPDASSGDEQYF	TGTGCCAGCAGCCCAGATGCAAGTTCAGGGGACGAGCAGTACTTC